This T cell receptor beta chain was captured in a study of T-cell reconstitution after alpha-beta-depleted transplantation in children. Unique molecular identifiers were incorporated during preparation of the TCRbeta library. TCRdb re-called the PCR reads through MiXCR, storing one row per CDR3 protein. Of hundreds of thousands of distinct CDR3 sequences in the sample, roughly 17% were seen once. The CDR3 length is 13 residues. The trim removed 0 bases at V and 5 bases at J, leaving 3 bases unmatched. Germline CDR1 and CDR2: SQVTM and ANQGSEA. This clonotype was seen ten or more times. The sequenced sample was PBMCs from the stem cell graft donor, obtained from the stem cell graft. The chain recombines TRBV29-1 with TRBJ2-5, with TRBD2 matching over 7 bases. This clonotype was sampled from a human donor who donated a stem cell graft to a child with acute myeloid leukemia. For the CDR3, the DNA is TGCAGCGTTGAAGAGGGGCGGGGGGAGACCCAGTACTTC. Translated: CSVEEGRGETQYF.